This T cell receptor (beta chain) was observed in a study of T cell repertoires in aging, cancer and after chemotherapy. Study details: Patients with chronic lymphocytic leukemia were sampled before and after fludarabine- or bendamustine-based chemotherapy.

TRB rearrangements spanning V, D and J were amplified using mixed TRB-A/B primers. TCRdb fed the multiplex PCR reads into MiXCR, producing one record per CDR3 protein. The sample includes a few thousand distinct CDR3 sequences, 45% to 75% of them seen just once. TCR beta rearrangements were amplified from peripheral blood genomic DNA. Turning to this clonotype: Its antigen is unidentified.

Whole-study findings and limits: In each cancer cohort, median generation probability increased across chemotherapy, suggesting thymic output rebounded.

Sequencing input: blood. The clonotype was recovered from a human donor with a blood cancer.

CDR3 nucleotide sequence: TGCAGCGTTGTTGGGCTAGCGGGGGGCTTGAGCTCCTACAATGAGCAGTTCTTC. Translating gives CSVVGLAGGLSSYNEQFF. The chain couples TRBV29-1 to TRBJ2-1; 11 positions match TRBD2. The V gene end was trimmed by 4 bases and the J gene end by 0 bases; junction bases not matched to a gene: 11. Germline CDR1 reads SQVTM; CDR2 reads ANQGSEA. This CDR3 spans 18 amino acids.